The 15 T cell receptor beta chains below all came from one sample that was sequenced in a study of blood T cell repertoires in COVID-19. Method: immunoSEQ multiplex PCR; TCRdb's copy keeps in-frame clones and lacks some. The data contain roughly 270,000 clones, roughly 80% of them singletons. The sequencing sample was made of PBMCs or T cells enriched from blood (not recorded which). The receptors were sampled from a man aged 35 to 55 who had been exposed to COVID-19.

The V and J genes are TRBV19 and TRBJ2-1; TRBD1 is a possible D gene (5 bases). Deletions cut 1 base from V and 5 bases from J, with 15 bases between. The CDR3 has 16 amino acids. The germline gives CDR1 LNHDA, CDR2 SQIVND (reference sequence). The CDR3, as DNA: TGTGCCAGTAGTATAGGAAGACAGACACCTAACAATGAGCAGTTCTTC. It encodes CASSIGRQTPNNEQFF. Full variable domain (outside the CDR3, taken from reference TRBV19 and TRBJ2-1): DGGITQSPKYLFRKEGQNVTLSCEQNLNHDAMYWYRQDPGQGLRLIYYSQIVNDFQKGDIAEGYSVSREKKESFPLTVTSAQKNPTAFYLCASSIGRQTPNNEQFFGPGTRLTVL.

In nucleotides, the CDR3 is TGTGCCAGCGGTAGAGGGGGTCCAGTCGCTGAAGCTTTCTTT. As protein: CASGRGGPVAEAFF. This chain connects TRBV25-1 to TRBJ1-1; the D gene is possibly TRBD1 (6 bases). V was clipped by 8 bases and J by 6 bases, with 19 bases between them. The germline V gene encodes CDR1 MGHDK and CDR2 SYGVNS. The CDR3 contains 14 residues.

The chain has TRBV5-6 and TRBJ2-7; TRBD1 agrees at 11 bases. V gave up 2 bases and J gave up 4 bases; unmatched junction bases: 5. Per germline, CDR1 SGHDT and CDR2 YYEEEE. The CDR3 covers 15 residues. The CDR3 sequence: CASSFYGTGGYEQYF. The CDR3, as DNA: TGTGCCAGCAGCTTTTACGGGACAGGGGGATACGAGCAGTACTTC.

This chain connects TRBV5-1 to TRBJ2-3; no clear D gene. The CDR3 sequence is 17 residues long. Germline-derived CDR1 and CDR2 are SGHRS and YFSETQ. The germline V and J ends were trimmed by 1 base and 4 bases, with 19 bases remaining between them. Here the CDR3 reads CASSLYRSKDISDTQYF. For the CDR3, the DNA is TGCGCCAGCAGCTTGTATCGGAGCAAAGATATTTCAGATACGCAGTATTTT.

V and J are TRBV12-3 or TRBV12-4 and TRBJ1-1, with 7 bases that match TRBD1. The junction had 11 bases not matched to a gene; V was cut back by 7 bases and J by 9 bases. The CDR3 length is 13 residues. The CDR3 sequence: CASNTGQFSKAFF. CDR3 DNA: TGTGCCAGCAATACGGGACAGTTCAGTAAAGCTTTCTTT.

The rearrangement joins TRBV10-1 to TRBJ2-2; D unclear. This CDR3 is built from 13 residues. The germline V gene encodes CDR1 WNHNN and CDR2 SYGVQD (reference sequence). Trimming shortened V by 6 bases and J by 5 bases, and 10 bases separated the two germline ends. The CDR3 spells CASSLVLTGELFF. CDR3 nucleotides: TGCGCCAGCAGCCTAGTCCTGACCGGGGAGCTGTTTTTT.

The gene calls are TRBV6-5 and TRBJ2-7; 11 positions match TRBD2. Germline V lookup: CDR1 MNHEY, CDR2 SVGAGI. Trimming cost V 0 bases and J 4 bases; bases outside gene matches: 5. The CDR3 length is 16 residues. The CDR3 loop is CASSYSLAGGPYEQYF. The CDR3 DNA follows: TGTGCCAGCAGTTACTCGTTAGCGGGAGGGCCATACGAGCAGTACTTC.

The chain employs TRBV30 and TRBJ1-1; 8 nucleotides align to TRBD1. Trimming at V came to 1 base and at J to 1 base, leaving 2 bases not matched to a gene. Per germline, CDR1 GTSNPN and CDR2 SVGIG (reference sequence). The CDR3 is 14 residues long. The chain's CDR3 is CAWSAQGANTEAFF. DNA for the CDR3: TGTGCCTGGAGTGCGCAGGGGGCGAACACTGAAGCTTTCTTT.

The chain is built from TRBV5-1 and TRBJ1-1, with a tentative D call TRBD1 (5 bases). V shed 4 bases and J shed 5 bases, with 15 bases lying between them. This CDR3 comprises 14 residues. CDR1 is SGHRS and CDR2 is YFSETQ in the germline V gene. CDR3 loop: CASSQFKGKTEAFF. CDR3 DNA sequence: TGCGCCAGCAGCCAGTTTAAGGGGAAGACTGAAGCTTTCTTT. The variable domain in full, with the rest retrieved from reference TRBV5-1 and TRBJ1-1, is KAGVTQTPRYLIKTRGQQVTLSCSPISGHRSVSWYQQTPGQGLQFLFEYFSETQRNKGNFPGRFSGRQFSNSRSEMNVSTLELGDSALYLCASSQFKGKTEAFFGQGTRLTVV.

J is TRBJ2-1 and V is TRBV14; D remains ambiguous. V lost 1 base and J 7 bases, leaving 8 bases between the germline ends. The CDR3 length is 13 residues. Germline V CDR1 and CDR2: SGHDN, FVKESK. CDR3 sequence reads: CASSQVTVNEQFF. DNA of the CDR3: TGTGCCAGCAGCCAAGTCACAGTGAATGAGCAGTTCTTC.

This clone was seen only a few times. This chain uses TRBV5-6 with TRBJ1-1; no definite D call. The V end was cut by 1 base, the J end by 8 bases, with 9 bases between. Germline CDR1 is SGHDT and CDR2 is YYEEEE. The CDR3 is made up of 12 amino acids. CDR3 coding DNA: TGTGCCAGCAGCTTGTATACAGTAGAAGCTTTCTTT. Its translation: CASSLYTVEAFF.

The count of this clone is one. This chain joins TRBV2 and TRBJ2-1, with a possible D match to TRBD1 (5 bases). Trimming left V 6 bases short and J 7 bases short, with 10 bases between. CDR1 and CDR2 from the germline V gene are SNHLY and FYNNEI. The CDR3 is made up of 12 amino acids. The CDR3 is CASRAGWNEQFF. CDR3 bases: TGTGCCAGCAGGGCAGGGTGGAATGAGCAGTTCTTC. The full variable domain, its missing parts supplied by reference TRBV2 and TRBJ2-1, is EPEVTQTPSHQVTQMGQEVILRCVPISNHLYFYWYRQILGQKVEFLVSFYNNEISEKSEIFDDQFSVERPDGSNFTLKIRSTKLEDSAMYFCASRAGWNEQFFGPGTRLTVL.

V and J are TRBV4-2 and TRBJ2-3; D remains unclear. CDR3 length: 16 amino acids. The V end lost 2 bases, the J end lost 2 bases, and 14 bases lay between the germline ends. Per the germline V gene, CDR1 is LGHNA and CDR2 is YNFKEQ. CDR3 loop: CASSQTTRPSTDTQYF. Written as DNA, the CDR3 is TGTGCCAGCAGCCAAACGACGAGGCCCTCCACAGATACGCAGTATTTT.

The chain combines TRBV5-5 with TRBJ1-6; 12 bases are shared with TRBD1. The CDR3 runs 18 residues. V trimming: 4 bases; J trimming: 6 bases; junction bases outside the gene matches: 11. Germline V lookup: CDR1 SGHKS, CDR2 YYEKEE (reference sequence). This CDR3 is CASSRDRGRRSGNSPLHF. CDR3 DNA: TGTGCCAGCAGCCGGGACAGGGGGCGGCGGTCTGGTAATTCACCCCTCCACTTT.

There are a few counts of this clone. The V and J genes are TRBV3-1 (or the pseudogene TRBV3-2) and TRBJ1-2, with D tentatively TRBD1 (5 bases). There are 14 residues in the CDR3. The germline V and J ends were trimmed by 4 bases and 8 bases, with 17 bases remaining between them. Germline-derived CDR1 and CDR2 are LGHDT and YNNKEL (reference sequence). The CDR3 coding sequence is TGTGCCAGCAGCCCACGTATAGGGGCAGGGGGCTACACCTTC. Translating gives CASSPRIGAGGYTF.